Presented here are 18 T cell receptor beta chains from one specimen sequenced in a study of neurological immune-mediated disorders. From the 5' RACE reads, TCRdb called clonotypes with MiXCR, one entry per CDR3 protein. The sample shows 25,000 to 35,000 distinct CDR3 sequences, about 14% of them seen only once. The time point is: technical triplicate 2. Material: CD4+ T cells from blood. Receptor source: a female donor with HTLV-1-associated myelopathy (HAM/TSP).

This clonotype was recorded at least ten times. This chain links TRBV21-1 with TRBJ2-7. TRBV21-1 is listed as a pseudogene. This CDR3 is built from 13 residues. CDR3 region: CASARLDSYEQYF. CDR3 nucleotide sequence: TGTGCCAGCGCCCGACTGGACTCCTACGAGCAGTACTTC.

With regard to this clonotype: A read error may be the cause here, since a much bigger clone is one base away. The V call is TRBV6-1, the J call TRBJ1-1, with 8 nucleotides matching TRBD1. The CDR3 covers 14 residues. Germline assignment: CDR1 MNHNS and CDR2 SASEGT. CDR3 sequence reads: CVSKTGTGNTEAFF. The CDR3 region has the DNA TGTGTCAGCAAAACCGGGACAGGCAACACTGAAGCTTTCTTT.

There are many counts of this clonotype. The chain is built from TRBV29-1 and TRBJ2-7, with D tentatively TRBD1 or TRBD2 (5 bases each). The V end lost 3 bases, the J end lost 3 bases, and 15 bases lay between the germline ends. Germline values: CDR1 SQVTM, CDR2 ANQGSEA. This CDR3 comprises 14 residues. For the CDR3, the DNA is TGCAGCGTTGAGGACTGGGGGAAAAACTACGAGCAGTACTTC. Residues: CSVEDWGKNYEQYF.

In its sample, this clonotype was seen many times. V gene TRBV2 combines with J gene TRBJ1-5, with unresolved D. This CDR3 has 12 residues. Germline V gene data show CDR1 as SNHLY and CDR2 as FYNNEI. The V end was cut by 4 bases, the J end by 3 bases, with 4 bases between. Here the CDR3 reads CASSADNQPQHF. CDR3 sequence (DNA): TGTGCCAGCAGTGCAGACAATCAGCCCCAGCATTTT.

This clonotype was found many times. CDR3 residues: CASSQLWDTEAFF. DNA for the CDR3: TGTGCCAGCAGCCAATTGTGGGACACTGAAGCTTTCTTT. The V and J genes are TRBV14 and TRBJ1-1; no firm D call. This CDR3 comprises 13 residues. The V and J ends lost 2 bases and 3 bases respectively, with 7 bases between them. Germline V gene data show CDR1 as SGHDN and CDR2 as FVKESK. Drawing the rest from reference TRBV14 and TRBJ1-1, the complete variable domain is EAGVTQFPSHSVIEKGQTVTLRCDPISGHDNLYWYRRVMGKEIKFLLHFVKESKQDESGMPNNRFLAERTGGTYSTLKVQPAELEDSGVYFCASSQLWDTEAFFGQGTRLTVV.

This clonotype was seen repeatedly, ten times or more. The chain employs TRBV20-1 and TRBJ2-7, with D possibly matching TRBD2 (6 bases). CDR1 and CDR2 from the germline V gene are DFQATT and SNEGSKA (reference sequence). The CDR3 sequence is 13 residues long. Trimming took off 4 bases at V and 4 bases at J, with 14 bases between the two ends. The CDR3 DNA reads TGCAGTGCTACAGCCGGGACTCAGTACGAGCAGTACTTC. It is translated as CSATAGTQYEQYF.

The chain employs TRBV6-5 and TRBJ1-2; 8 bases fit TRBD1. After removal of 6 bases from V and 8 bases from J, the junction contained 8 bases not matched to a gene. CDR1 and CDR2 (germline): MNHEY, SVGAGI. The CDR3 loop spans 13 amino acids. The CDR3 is CASSVRTGRGYTF. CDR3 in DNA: TGTGCCAGCAGCGTCCGGACAGGGAGAGGCTACACCTTC.

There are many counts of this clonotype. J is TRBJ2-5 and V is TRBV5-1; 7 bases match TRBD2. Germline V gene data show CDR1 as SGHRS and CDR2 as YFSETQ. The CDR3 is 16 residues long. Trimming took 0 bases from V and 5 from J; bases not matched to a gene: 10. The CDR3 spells CASSLGSSGGRETQYF. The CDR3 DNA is TGCGCCAGCAGCTTGGGCTCCTCCGGGGGGAGGGAGACCCAGTACTTC.

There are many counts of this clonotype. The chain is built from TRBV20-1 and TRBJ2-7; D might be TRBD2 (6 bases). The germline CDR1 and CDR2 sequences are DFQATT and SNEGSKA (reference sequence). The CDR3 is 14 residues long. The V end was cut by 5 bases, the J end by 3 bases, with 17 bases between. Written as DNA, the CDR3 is TGCAGTGCTGAACACGGGAGTCAGGGCTACGAGCAGTACTTC. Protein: CSAEHGSQGYEQYF.

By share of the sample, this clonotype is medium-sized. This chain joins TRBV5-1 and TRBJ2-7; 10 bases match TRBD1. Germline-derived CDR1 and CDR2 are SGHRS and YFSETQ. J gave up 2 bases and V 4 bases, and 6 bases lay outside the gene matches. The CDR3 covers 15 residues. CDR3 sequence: CASSMTGTGAYEQYF. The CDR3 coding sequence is TGCGCCAGCAGCATGACCGGGACAGGGGCCTACGAGCAGTACTTC.

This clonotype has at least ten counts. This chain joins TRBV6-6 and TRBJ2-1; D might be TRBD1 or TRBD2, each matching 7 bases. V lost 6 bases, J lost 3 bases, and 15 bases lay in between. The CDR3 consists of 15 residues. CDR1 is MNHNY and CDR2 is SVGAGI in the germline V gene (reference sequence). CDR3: CASRNSGGDYNEQFF. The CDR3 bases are TGTGCCAGCAGGAATTCAGGGGGGGACTACAATGAGCAGTTCTTC.

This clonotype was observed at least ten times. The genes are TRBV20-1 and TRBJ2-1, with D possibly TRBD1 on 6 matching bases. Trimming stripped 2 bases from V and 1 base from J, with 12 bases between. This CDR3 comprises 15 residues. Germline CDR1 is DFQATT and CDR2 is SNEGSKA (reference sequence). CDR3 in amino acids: CSARLPQGSYNEQFF. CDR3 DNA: TGCAGTGCTAGACTTCCACAGGGTTCCTACAATGAGCAGTTCTTC.

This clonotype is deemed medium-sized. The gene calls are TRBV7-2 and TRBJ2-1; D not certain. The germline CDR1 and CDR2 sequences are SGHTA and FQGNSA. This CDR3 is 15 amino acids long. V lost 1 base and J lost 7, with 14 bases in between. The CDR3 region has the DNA TGTGCCAGCAGCTTAGGCCCGGGCTGGAATAATGAGCAGTTCTTC. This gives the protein CASSLGPGWNNEQFF. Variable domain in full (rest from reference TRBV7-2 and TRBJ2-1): GAGVSQSPSNKVTEKGKDVELRCDPISGHTALYWYRQSLGQGLEFLIYFQGNSAPDKSGLPSDRFSAERTGGSVSTLTIQRTQQEDSAVYLCASSLGPGWNNEQFFGPGTRLTVL.

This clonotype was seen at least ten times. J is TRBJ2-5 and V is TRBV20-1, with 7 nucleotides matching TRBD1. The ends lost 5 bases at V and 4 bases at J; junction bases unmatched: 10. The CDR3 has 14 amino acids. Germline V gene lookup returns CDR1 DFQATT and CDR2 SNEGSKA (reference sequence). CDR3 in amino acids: CSAWATGIRETQYF. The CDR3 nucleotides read TGCAGTGCTTGGGCGACAGGGATTCGAGAGACCCAGTACTTC.

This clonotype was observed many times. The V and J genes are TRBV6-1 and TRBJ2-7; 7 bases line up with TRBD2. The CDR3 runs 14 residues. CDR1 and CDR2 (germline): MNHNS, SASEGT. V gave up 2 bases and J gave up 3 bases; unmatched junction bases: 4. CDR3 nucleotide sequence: TGTGCCAGCAGTGAAAGGGAGGGAGGCTACGAGCAGTACTTC. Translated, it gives CASSEREGGYEQYF.

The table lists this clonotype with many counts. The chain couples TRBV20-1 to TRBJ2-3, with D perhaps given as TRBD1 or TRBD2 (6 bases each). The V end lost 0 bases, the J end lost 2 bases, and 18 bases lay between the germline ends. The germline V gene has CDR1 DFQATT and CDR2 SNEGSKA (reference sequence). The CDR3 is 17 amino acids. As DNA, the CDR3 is TGCAGTGCTAGAGACCCGAGTACCGGGGGCGACACAGATACGCAGTATTTT. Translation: CSARDPSTGGDTDTQYF.

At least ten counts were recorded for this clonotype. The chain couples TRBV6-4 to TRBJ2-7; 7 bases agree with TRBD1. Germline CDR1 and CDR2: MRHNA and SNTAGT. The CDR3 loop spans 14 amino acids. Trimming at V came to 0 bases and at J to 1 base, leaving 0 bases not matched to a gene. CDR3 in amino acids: CASSDSQGSYEQYF. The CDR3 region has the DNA TGTGCCAGCAGTGACTCACAGGGGTCCTACGAGCAGTACTTC.

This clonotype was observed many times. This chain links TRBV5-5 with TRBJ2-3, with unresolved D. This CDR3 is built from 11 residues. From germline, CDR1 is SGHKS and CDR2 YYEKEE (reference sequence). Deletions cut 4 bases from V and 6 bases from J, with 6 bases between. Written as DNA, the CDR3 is TGTGCCAGCAGCCGTCTCGATACGCAGTATTTT. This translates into CASSRLDTQYF.